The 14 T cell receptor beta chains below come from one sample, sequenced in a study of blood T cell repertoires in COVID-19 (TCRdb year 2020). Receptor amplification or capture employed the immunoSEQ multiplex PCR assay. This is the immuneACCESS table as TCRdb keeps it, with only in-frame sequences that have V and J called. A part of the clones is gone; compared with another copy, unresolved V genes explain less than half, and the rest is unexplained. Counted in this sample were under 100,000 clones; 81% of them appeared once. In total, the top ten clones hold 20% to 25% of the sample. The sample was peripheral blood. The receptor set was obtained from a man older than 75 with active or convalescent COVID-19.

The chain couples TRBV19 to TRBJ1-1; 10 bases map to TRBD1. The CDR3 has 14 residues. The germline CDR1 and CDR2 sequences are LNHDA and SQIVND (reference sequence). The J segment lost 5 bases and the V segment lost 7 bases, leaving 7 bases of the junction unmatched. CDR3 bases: TGTGCCAGTACGGACAGGGGGGTAGGTACTGAAGCTTTCTTT. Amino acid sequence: CASTDRGVGTEAFF.

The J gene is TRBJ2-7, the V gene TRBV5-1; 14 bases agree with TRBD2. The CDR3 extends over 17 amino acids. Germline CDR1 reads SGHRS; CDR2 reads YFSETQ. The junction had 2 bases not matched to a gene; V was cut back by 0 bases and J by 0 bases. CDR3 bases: TGCGCCAGCAGCTTGGGACTAGCGGGAGGGATCTCCTACGAGCAGTACTTC. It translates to CASSLGLAGGISYEQYF.

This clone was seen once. In DNA form, the CDR3 reads TGTGCCAGCAGCTCCTCAACCGGGACAGGGAAAAACATTCAGTACTTC. Amino acid sequence: CASSSSTGTGKNIQYF. V usage is TRBV7-3 and J usage is TRBJ2-4; 9 bases agree with TRBD1. Germline-derived CDR1 and CDR2 are SGHTA and FQGTGA. Trimming cost V 4 bases and J 4 bases; bases outside gene matches: 8. CDR3 size: 16 residues. The full variable domain, rest sourced from reference TRBV7-3 and TRBJ2-4, is GAGVSQTPSNKVTEKGKYVELRCDPISGHTALYWYRQSLGQGPEFLIYFQGTGAADDSGLPNDRFFAVRPEGSVSTLKIQRTERGDSAVYLCASSSSTGTGKNIQYFGAGTRLSVL.

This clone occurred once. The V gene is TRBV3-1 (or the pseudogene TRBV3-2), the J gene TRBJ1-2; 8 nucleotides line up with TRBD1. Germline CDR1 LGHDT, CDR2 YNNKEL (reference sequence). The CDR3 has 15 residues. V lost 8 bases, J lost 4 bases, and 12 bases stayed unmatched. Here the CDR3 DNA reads TGTGCCAGCGGCTCCCGGACAGGGCCGGGCTATGGCTACACCTTC. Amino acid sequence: CASGSRTGPGYGYTF.

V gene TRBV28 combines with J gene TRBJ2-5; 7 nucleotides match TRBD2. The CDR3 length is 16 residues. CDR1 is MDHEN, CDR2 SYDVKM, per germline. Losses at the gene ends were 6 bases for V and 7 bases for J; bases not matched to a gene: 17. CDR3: CASRPQTSSAVGTQYF. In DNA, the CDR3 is TGTGCCAGCAGGCCCCAGACTAGCAGCGCAGTGGGGACCCAGTACTTC.

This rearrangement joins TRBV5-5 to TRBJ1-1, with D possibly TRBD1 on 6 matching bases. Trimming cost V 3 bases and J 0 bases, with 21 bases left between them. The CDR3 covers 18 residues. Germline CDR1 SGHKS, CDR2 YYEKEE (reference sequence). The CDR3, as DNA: TGTGCCAGCAGCTGGACCCCCCAGACAGGCTCACTGAACACTGAAGCTTTCTTT. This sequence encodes CASSWTPQTGSLNTEAFF.

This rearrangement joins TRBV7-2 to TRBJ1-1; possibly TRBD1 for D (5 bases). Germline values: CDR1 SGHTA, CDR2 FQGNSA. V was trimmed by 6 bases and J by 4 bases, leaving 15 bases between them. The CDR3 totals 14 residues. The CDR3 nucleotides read TGTGCCAGCAGGTTGGGGGGGAGTGGCACTGAAGCTTTCTTT. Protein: CASRLGGSGTEAFF.

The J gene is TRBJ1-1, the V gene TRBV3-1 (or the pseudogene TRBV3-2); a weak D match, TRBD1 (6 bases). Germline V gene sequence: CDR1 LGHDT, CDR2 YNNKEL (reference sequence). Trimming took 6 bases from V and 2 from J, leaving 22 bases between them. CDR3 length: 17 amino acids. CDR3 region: CASRPQTGRGSNTEAFF. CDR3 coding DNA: TGTGCCAGCAGACCTCAAACAGGGCGCGGCAGCAACACTGAAGCTTTCTTT.

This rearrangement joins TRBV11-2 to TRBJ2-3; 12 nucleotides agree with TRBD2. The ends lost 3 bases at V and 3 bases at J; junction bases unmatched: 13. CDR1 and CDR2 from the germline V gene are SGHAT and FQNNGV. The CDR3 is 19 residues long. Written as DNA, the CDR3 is TGTGCCAGCAGCTTCGATCTAGCGGGGGGGCCGGGGGGAACAGATACGCAGTATTTT. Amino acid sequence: CASSFDLAGGPGGTDTQYF.

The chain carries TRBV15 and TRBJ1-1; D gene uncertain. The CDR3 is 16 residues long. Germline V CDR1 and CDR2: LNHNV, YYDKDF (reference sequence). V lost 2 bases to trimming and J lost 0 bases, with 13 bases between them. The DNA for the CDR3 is TGTGCCACCAGCAGACCGAGAGGGTCTGTGAACACTGAAGCTTTCTTT. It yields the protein CATSRPRGSVNTEAFF.

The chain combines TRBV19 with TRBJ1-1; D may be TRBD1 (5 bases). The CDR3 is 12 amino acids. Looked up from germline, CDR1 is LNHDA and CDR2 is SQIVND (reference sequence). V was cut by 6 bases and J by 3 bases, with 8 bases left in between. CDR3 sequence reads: CASSSGYTEAFF. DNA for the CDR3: TGTGCCAGTAGCTCAGGGTACACTGAAGCTTTCTTT.

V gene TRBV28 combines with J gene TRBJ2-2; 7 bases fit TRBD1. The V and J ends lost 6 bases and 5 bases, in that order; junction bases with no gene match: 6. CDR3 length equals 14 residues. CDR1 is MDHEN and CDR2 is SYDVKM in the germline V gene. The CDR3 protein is CASRRQGWTGELFF. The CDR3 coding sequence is TGTGCCAGCAGGAGACAGGGTTGGACCGGGGAGCTGTTTTTT.

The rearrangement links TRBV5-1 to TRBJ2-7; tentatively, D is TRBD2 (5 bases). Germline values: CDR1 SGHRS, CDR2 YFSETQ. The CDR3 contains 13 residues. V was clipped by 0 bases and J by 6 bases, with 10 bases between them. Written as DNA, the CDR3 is TGCGCCAGCAGCTTGGACCTAGCTGGCGAGCAGTACTTC. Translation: CASSLDLAGEQYF. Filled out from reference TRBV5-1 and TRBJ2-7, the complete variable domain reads KAGVTQTPRYLIKTRGQQVTLSCSPISGHRSVSWYQQTPGQGLQFLFEYFSETQRNKGNFPGRFSGRQFSNSRSEMNVSTLELGDSALYLCASSLDLAGEQYFGPGTRLTVT.

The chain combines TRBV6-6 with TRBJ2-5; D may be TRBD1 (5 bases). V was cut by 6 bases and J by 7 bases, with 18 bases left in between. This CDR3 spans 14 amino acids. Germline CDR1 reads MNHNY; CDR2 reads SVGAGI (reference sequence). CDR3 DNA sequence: TGTGCCAGCAGCCTCGGACCAGGACAACGGACCCAGTACTTC. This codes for CASSLGPGQRTQYF.